The sequence of this T cell receptor beta chain was determined in a study of CD8 T cells in ankylosing spondylitis. Study-wide results and caveats: What appeared characteristic of ankylosing spondylitis blood was a TCR beta motif of fewer than ten highly homologous variants.

TCRdb called the 5' RACE reads again in MiXCR, with one record for every CDR3 protein. This sample yields about 400,000 distinct CDR3 sequences, of which approximately 22% are seen a single time; about 12% belongs to the top ten. With 5 bases clipped from V and 7 bases from J, the junction kept 20 bases outside the gene matches. This CDR3 is 19 amino acids long. The germline V gene has CDR1 MGHDK and CDR2 SYGVNS. About this clonotype itself: Its antigen is as yet unknown.

This chain links TRBV25-1 with TRBJ1-4, with TRBD1 identical over 9 bases. The sample taken for sequencing was blood, either unsorted or a sorted T cell fraction (not recorded which). The TCR originated in a male donor with ankylosing spondylitis or in good health (not recorded which). CDR3 bases: TGTGCCAGCAGTTTAGGTTGGGCACCGCCGGGACAGGGTCTTGAAAAACTGTTTTTT. This encodes CASSLGWAPPGQGLEKLFF.